A selection of T cell receptor beta chains follows, all from one sample in a study of blood T cell repertoires in COVID-19. TCRdb keeps only in-frame clones here, not all; method: immunoSEQ multiplex PCR. The sample lists tens of thousands of clones; 85% were seen once. The source material was peripheral blood. The receptors shown here come from a man at least 80 years old with acute or convalescent COVID-19. CDR3s include the opening cysteine and the closing phenylalanine or tryptophan. The order of the fields is D gene, clone size, V gene, J gene, CDR3 protein, CDR3 DNA. A D gene is named only where the DNA matches it firmly. Clone size is given for some rows only: seen once, a few or many times, or a class if the clone is expanded.

>-|-|TRBV6-6|TRBJ1-1
CASTFRGSNTEAFF
TGTGCCAGCACCTTCAGGGGATCGAACACTGAAGCTTTCTTT
>TRBD1|-|TRBV9|TRBJ1-1
CASSVSDRGLTEAFF
TGTGCCAGCAGCGTGAGCGACAGGGGGCTCACTGAAGCTTTCTTT
>TRBD1|-|TRBV27|TRBJ1-2
CASSLQGQGYGYTF
TGTGCCAGCAGTTTACAGGGACAGGGATATGGCTACACCTTC
>-|once|TRBV5-6|TRBJ1-2
CASSLVGRDGYTF
TGTGCCAGCAGCTTGGTTGGGAGGGATGGCTACACCTTC
>-|-|TRBV6-5|TRBJ1-3
CASDAGIRNTIYF
TGTGCCAGCGACGCAGGGATAAGAAACACCATATATTTT
>TRBD1|-|TRBV18|TRBJ1-5
CASSPTGVNQPQHF
TGTGCCAGCTCACCGACAGGGGTCAATCAGCCCCAGCATTTT
>TRBD2|-|TRBV20-1|TRBJ2-1
CSASLGGGSEQFF
TGCAGTGCTAGTCTCGGGGGGGGGAGTGAGCAGTTCTTC
>TRBD1|-|TRBV19|TRBJ1-4
CASSRGQGANLEKLFF
TGTGCCAGTAGTAGAGGACAGGGGGCGAACCTCGAAAAACTGTTTTTT
>TRBD2|-|TRBV4-1|TRBJ2-1
CASSQLTSGRSDEQFF
TGCGCCAGCAGCCAACTGACTAGCGGGAGGAGCGATGAGCAGTTCTTC
>TRBD1|-|TRBV5-4|TRBJ1-2
CASSLRQGEGYTF
TGTGCCAGCAGCTTGAGGCAGGGGGAGGGCTACACCTTC
>-|-|TRBV24-1|TRBJ2-1
CATSDTTGEQFF
TGTGCCACCAGTGACACTACGGGTGAGCAGTTCTTC
>TRBD1|-|TRBV4-1|TRBJ1-1
CASSQEGQGRSTEAFF
TGCGCCAGCAGCCAAGAGGGACAGGGAAGGAGCACTGAAGCTTTCTTT
>-|few|TRBV27|TRBJ1-5
CASSSQGSNQPQHF
TGTGCCAGCAGTTCCCAGGGTAGCAATCAGCCCCAGCATTTT
>-|-|TRBV11-2|TRBJ2-7
CASSPEAGPGEQYF
TGTGCCAGCAGTCCTGAAGCGGGTCCGGGGGAGCAGTACTTC
>TRBD2|-|TRBV12-3/TRBV12-4|TRBJ2-1
CASSSPGLPEQFF
TGTGCCAGCAGTTCCCCGGGACTACCTGAGCAGTTCTTC
>-|-|TRBV27|TRBJ2-1
CASSLWGGFTYNEQFF
TGTGCCAGCAGTTTATGGGGCGGTTTCACCTACAATGAGCAGTTCTTC
>TRBD1|-|TRBV19|TRBJ1-1
CASSRPRQGILNTEAFF
TGTGCCAGTAGTAGGCCTCGACAGGGGATACTGAACACTGAAGCTTTCTTT
>TRBD1|once|TRBV19|TRBJ1-5
CASSIRNRGLFDQPQHF
TGTGCCAGTAGTATAAGGAACAGGGGGCTCTTCGATCAGCCCCAGCATTTT
>TRBD2|-|TRBV4-2|TRBJ2-3
CASSQTRTSGSMYTQYF
TGTGCCAGCAGCCAAACAAGGACTAGCGGGAGTATGTATACGCAGTATTTT
>TRBD2|-|TRBV10-3|TRBJ2-3
CAIRRREVTDTQYF
TGTGCCATCAGACGACGGGAGGTAACAGATACGCAGTATTTT
>-|-|TRBV6-6|TRBJ1-2
CASRATGQRGGYTF
TGTGCCAGCAGGGCGACAGGCCAGAGGGGGGGCTACACCTTC
>-|-|TRBV7-2|TRBJ2-1
CASSLTSPNEQFF
TGTGCCAGCAGCTTAACTAGCCCCAATGAGCAGTTCTTC
>TRBD1|-|TRBV11-3|TRBJ2-7
CASSPRTGGSYEQYF
TGTGCCAGCAGTCCTCGGACAGGGGGCTCTTACGAGCAGTACTTC
>TRBD1|-|TRBV19|TRBJ1-2
CASSTTGQAAGGYTF
TGTGCCAGTAGTACGACGGGACAGGCGGCCGGTGGCTACACCTTC
>TRBD2|-|TRBV2|TRBJ2-2
CASIPSGMSGELFF
TGTGCCAGCATACCTAGCGGGATGTCCGGGGAGCTGTTTTTT
>TRBD1|-|TRBV27|TRBJ1-1
CASSRPGQGMNTEAFF
TGTGCCAGCAGTAGACCGGGACAGGGTATGAACACTGAAGCTTTCTTT
>-|-|TRBV30|TRBJ1-1
CAWIRRTEAFF
TGTGCCTGGATACGGAGGACTGAAGCTTTCTTT
>-|-|TRBV9|TRBJ1-5
CASSVTGYSNQPQHF
TGTGCCAGCAGCGTGACCGGGTATAGCAATCAGCCCCAGCATTTT
>-|-|TRBV10-1|TRBJ2-4
CASSESGGDIQYF
TGCGCCAGCAGTGAGTCCGGGGGTGACATTCAGTACTTC
>-|-|TRBV19|TRBJ2-3
CASSISGRLVRTDTQYF
TGTGCCAGTAGTATATCGGGGAGACTAGTCCGTACAGATACGCAGTATTTT
>-|few|TRBV7-2|TRBJ2-2
CASSLSSGNTGELFF
TGTGCCAGCAGCTTAAGTAGCGGAAACACCGGGGAGCTGTTTTTT
>-|-|TRBV7-6|TRBJ2-7
CASSLWGREQYF
TGTGCCAGCAGCTTATGGGGGCGAGAGCAGTACTTC
>-|-|TRBV12-3/TRBV12-4|TRBJ1-2
CASRPADSPAGTF
TGTGCCAGCAGGCCCGCGGACAGCCCCGCGGGCACCTTC
>TRBD1|-|TRBV19|TRBJ1-2
CASTADRAHGYTF
TGTGCAAGTACGGCGGACAGGGCCCATGGCTACACCTTC
>-|-|TRBV5-8|TRBJ2-3
CASSLGAGQGDTQYF
TGTGCCAGCAGCCTAGGGGCAGGGCAGGGGGATACGCAGTATTTT
>TRBD1|once|TRBV27|TRBJ2-7
CASSHSRDRVSYEQYF
TGTGCCAGCAGCCATTCCCGGGACAGGGTCTCCTACGAGCAGTACTTC
>TRBD1|-|TRBV7-9|TRBJ2-7
CASSLVGTGVHEQYF
TGTGCCAGCAGCTTAGTGGGGACAGGGGTTCACGAGCAGTACTTC
>-|-|TRBV5-4|TRBJ2-3
CASSPGTEPSTDTQYF
TGTGCCAGCAGCCCTGGGACTGAGCCTAGCACAGATACGCAGTATTTT
>-|-|TRBV5-1|TRBJ1-5
CASSLGRDQPQHF
TGCGCCAGCAGCTTAGGTCGGGATCAGCCCCAGCATTTT
>TRBD1|-|TRBV7-2|TRBJ2-7
CASSTTGQTSYEQYF
TGTGCCAGCAGCACGACGGGACAGACGTCCTACGAGCAGTACTTC